The 7 T cell receptor beta chains below come from one sample, sequenced in a study of PD-1 blockade in classical Hodgkin lymphoma. Time point reported: cycle 4 day 1 (C4D1), after five to seven weeks of nivolumab. Patients all relapsed after autologous stem cell transplantation, and there was variation in brentuximab vedotin exposure. Produced via immunoSEQ multiplex PCR; TCRdb's table is partial and in-frame only. The repertoire consists of about 93,000 clones, with roughly 78% occurring once and the leading ten covering over 8%. Sequenced here: peripheral blood mononuclear cells (PBMCs), sampled before the fourth cycle of nivolumab. Receptor source: a human donor with classical Hodgkin lymphoma.

J is TRBJ1-6 and V is TRBV7-2; possible D gene TRBD1, 6 bases. Germline V gene sequence: CDR1 SGHTA, CDR2 FQGNSA. V was clipped by 1 base and J by 7 bases, with 14 bases between them. The CDR3 loop spans 16 amino acids. The CDR3 region has the DNA TGTGCCAGCAGCTTAGTACAGGGCTCTATGAATTCACCCCTCCACTTT. Translated, it gives CASSLVQGSMNSPLHF.

J is TRBJ2-7 and V is TRBV7-8, with a weak D call TRBD2 (5 bases). The germline gives CDR1 SGHVS, CDR2 FQNEAQ. V was trimmed by 4 bases and J by 2 bases, leaving 15 bases between them. The CDR3 contains 15 residues. CDR3 residues: CASSSQRAGTYEQYF. The CDR3 DNA reads as TGTGCCAGCAGCTCCCAGAGGGCCGGAACCTACGAGCAGTACTTC.

The genes are TRBV7-2 and TRBJ2-6; the D is unclear. Trimming removed 2 bases from V and 0 bases from J, with 8 bases in between. Germline V lookup: CDR1 SGHTA, CDR2 FQGNSA. This CDR3 spans 16 amino acids. The CDR3 reads CASSLLGSSGANVLTF. The CDR3 DNA reads TGTGCCAGCAGCTTACTGGGTAGCTCTGGGGCCAACGTCCTGACTTTC. Full variable domain (remainder filled in from reference TRBV7-2 and TRBJ2-6): GAGVSQSPSNKVTEKGKDVELRCDPISGHTALYWYRQSLGQGLEFLIYFQGNSAPDKSGLPSDRFSAERTGGSVSTLTIQRTQQEDSAVYLCASSLLGSSGANVLTFGAGSRLTVL.

The chain couples TRBV12-5 to TRBJ1-1; D call uncertain. The germline V gene encodes CDR1 LGHNT and CDR2 FRNRAP. The CDR3 loop spans 12 amino acids. The V end lost 4 bases, the J end lost 0 bases, and 3 bases lay between the germline ends. The CDR3 reads CASGSMNTEAFF. The CDR3 DNA reads as TGTGCTAGTGGTTCCATGAACACTGAAGCTTTCTTT.

The chain links TRBV5-1 to TRBJ1-2, with D tentatively TRBD1 (5 bases). The CDR3 totals 15 residues. With 4 bases removed from V and 8 bases from J, the gap between germline ends came to 21 bases. CDR1 is SGHRS and CDR2 is YFSETQ in the germline V gene. CDR3 amino acids: CASSLTGLLGGGYTF. For the CDR3, the DNA is TGCGCCAGCAGCCTTACAGGCCTCCTTGGAGGAGGCTACACCTTC.

This clone was seen a single time. The gene calls are TRBV7-7 and TRBJ2-7; D may match TRBD1 or TRBD2 (5 bases each). V lost 2 bases, J lost 2 bases, and 13 bases lay in between. Germline lookup yields CDR1 SSHAT and CDR2 FNYEAQ (reference sequence). This CDR3 comprises 15 residues. CDR3 residues: CASSLSNGAPYEQYF. The CDR3 nucleotides read TGTGCCAGCAGCTTATCCAACGGGGCCCCCTACGAGCAGTACTTC.

The J gene is TRBJ2-5, the V gene TRBV4-2, with unresolved D. The last part of the DNA fits TRBJ2-7 better; the J call may be wrong. There are 16 residues in the CDR3. Germline CDR1 and CDR2: LGHNA and YNFKEQ. The CDR3 DNA follows: TGTGCCAGCAGCCAAGATATCTCGCCAGTCTCCTACGAGCAGTACTTC. As protein: CASSQDISPVSYEQYF.